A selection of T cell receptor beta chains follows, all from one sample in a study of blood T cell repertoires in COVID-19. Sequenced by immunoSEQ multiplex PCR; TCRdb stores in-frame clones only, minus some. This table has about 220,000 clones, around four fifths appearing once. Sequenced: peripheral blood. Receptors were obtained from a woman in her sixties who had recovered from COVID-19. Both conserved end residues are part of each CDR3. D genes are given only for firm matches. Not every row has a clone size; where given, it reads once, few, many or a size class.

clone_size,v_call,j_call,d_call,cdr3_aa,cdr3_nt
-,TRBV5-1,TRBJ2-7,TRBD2,CASSQGLAGNYEQYF,TGCGCCAGCAGCCAGGGACTAGCGGGGAACTACGAGCAGTACTTC
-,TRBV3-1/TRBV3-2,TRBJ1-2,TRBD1,CASSWDRAYGYTF,TGTGCCAGCAGTTGGGACAGGGCTTATGGCTACACCTTC
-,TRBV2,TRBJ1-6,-,CASSERSSYNSPLHF,TGTGCCAGCAGTGAGCGGAGTTCGTATAATTCACCCCTCCACTTT
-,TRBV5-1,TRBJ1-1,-,CASSLGHGVGAFF,TGCGCCAGCAGCTTGGGACACGGGGTTGGCGCTTTCTTT
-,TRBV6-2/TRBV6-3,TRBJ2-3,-,CASSYIGGSTDTQYF,TGTGCCAGCAGTTACATAGGGGGAAGCACAGATACGCAGTATTTT
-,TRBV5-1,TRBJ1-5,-,CASSLDRDQPQHF,TGCGCCAGCAGCTTGGACAGGGATCAGCCCCAGCATTTT
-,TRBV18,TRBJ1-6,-,CASSAETGVWAPLHF,TGTGCCAGCTCAGCCGAGACGGGGGTCTGGGCACCCCTCCACTTT
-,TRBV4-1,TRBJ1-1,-,CASSARGTPNTEAFF,TGCGCCAGCAGCGCCCGGGGGACCCCGAACACTGAAGCTTTCTTT
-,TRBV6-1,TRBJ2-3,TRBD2,CASSEAPPSGARGTDTQYF,TGTGCCAGCAGTGAAGCCCCGCCTAGCGGGGCACGGGGCACAGATACGCAGTATTTT
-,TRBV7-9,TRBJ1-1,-,CASSLAPPGVSNTEAFF,TGTGCCAGCAGCTTAGCCCCACCCGGGGTCTCGAACACTGAAGCTTTCTTT
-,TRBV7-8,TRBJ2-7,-,CASSLGSGYEQYF,TGTGCCAGCAGCTTAGGTTCGGGCTACGAGCAGTACTTC
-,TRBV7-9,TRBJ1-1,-,CASSPGTEAFF,TGTGCCAGCAGCCCGGGCACTGAAGCTTTCTTT
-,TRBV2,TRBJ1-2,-,CASTLGGEIPYGYTF,TGTGCCAGCACCCTAGGAGGGGAAATCCCGTATGGCTACACCTTC
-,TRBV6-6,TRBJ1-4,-,CASSSRTGEKLFF,TGTGCCAGCAGTTCTAGGACGGGAGAAAAACTGTTTTTT
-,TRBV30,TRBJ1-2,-,CAWYPLNLPTNYGYTF,TGTGCCTGGTATCCGTTAAATCTACCAACTAACTATGGCTACACCTTC
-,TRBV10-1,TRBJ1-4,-,CASRETSPGATNEKLFF,TGCGCCAGCAGAGAGACATCCCCAGGGGCAACTAATGAAAAACTGTTTTTT
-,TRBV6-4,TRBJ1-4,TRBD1,CASSSTGTGEKLFF,TGTGCCAGCAGTTCGACAGGGACAGGGGAAAAACTGTTTTTT
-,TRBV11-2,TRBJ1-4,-,CASSLTVANEKLFF,TGTGCCAGCAGCTTAACGGTAGCTAATGAAAAACTGTTTTTT
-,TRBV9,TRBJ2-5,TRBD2,CASSVGGGRGLGTQYF,TGTGCCAGCAGCGTCGGAGGCGGGAGGGGGCTGGGGACCCAGTACTTC
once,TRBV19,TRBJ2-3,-,CASSMDSYTDTQYF,TGTGCCAGTAGTATGGACAGCTACACAGATACGCAGTATTTT
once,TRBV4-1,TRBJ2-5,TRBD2,CASSLGGAGETQYF,TGCGCCAGCAGCCTCGGGGGGGCAGGAGAGACCCAGTACTTC
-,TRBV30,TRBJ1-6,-,CAWSPPRGTRPLHF,TGTGCCTGGAGTCCTCCCCGGGGAACCAGACCCCTCCACTTT
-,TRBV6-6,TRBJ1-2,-,CASSYSKGSGGYGYTF,TGTGCCAGCAGTTACTCAAAAGGAAGTGGGGGGTATGGCTACACCTTC
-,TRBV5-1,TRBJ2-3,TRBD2,CASSSNREGGTQYF,TGCGCCAGCAGCTCGAACCGGGAGGGTGGTACGCAGTATTTT
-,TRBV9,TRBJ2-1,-,CASSVTSEGEQFF,TGTGCCAGCAGCGTAACCAGCGAGGGCGAGCAGTTCTTC
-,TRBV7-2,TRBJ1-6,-,CASSLGWTDSPLHF,TGTGCCAGCAGCTTAGGGTGGACAGATTCACCCCTCCACTTT
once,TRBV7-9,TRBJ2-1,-,CASSFGLTEQFF,TGTGCCAGCAGCTTCGGACTTACCGAGCAGTTCTTC
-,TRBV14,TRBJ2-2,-,CASSPLGGVGTGELFF,TGTGCCAGCAGCCCTCTCGGAGGGGTTGGCACCGGGGAGCTGTTTTTT
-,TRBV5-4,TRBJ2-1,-,CASIGPDNEQFF,TGTGCCAGCATTGGCCCCGACAATGAGCAGTTCTTC
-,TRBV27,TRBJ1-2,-,CASSLSQGYGYTF,TGTGCCAGCAGTTTATCACAGGGATATGGCTACACCTTC
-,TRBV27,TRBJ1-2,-,CASSLLSGNGYTF,TGTGCCAGCAGCCTCCTATCCGGTAATGGCTACACCTTC
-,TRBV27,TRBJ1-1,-,CASSLSRGGSNTEAFF,TGTGCCAGCAGTTTATCCCGGGGAGGATCGAACACTGAAGCTTTCTTT
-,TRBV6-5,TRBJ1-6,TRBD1,CASSYSGQGASPLHF,TGTGCCAGCAGTTACTCGGGACAGGGGGCTTCACCCCTCCACTTT
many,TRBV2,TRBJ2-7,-,CASSVLQTYEQYF,TGTGCCAGCTCAGTTCTCCAAACCTACGAGCAGTACTTC
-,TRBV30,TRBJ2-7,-,CAWSRSTYEQYF,TGTGCCTGGAGTCGGTCTACCTACGAGCAGTACTTC
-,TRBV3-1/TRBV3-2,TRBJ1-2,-,CASSQGSGADYGCTF,TGTGCCAGCAGCCAGGGATCAGGGGCTGATTATGGCTGCACCTTC
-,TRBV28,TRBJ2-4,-,CASTLGGARQNIQYF,TGTGCCAGCACCCTAGGGGGGGCGAGACAAAACATTCAGTACTTC
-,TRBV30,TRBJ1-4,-,CAWSPGATNEKLFF,TGTGCCTGGAGCCCGGGGGCAACTAATGAAAAACTGTTTTTT
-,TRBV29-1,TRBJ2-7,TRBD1,CSVARQGLYEQYF,TGCAGCGTCGCTCGACAGGGGCTCTACGAGCAGTACTTC
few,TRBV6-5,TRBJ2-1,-,CASSYSPVPGGNEQFF,TGTGCCAGCAGTTACTCACCTGTTCCCGGGGGAAATGAGCAGTTCTTC
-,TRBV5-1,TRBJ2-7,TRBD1,CASSWRKGQGYEQYF,TGCGCCAGCAGCTGGAGGAAGGGACAGGGTTACGAGCAGTACTTC
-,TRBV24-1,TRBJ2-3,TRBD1,CATSDTRDRGPDTQYF,TGTGCCACCAGTGACACGCGGGACAGGGGGCCAGATACGCAGTATTTT
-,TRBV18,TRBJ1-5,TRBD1,CASSLDRASNQPQHF,TGTGCCAGCTCACTGGACAGGGCTAGCAATCAGCCCCAGCATTTT
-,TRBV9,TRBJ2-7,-,CASSVDARHYEQYF,TGTGCCAGCAGCGTAGACGCCAGACACTACGAGCAGTACTTC
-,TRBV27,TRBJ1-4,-,CASSYKITTNEKLFF,TGTGCCAGCAGTTACAAGATCACAACTAATGAAAAACTGTTTTTT
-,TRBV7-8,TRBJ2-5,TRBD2,CASKVISSGEKETQYF,TGTGCCAGCAAGGTTATAAGTAGCGGGGAAAAAGAGACCCAGTACTTC
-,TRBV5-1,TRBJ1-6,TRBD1,CASSSTGDSPLHF,TGCGCCAGCAGCTCTACAGGGGATTCACCCCTCCACTTT
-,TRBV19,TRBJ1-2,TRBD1,CASSITHQGDYGYTF,TGTGCCAGTAGTATTACTCATCAGGGGGACTATGGCTACACCTTC
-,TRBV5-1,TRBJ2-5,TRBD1,CASSLGTAYQETQYF,TGCGCCAGCAGCTTAGGGACAGCGTACCAAGAGACCCAGTACTTC
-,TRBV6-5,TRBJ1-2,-,CASRPRRGGYTF,TGTGCCAGCAGGCCCAGGCGTGGCGGCTACACCTTC
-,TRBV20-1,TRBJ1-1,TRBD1,CSASSGQVVTEAFF,TGCAGTGCTAGTTCGGGACAGGTAGTCACTGAAGCTTTCTTT
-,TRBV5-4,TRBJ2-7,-,CASSPSQGLYEQYF,TGTGCCAGCAGCCCCTCCCAGGGCCTATACGAGCAGTACTTC
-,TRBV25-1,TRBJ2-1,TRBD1,CASSAPGQGVDEQFF,TGTGCCAGCAGTGCCCCGGGACAGGGGGTTGATGAGCAGTTCTTC
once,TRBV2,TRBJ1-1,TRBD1,CASSPRTGSTEAFF,TGTGCCAGCAGTCCCCGGACAGGGAGCACTGAAGCTTTCTTT
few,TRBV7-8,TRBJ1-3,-,CASSLAWAGPGNTIYF,TGTGCCAGCAGCTTAGCATGGGCAGGGCCTGGAAACACCATATATTTT
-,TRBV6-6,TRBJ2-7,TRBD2,CASSPRGGAYEQYF,TGTGCCAGCAGTCCGCGCGGGGGGGCCTACGAGCAGTACTTC
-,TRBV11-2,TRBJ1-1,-,CATRELEAFF,TGTGCCACTAGGGAGCTTGAAGCTTTCTTT
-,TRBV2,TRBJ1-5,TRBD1,CASGTGGPRINQPQHF,TGTGCCAGCGGTACAGGGGGCCCCCGTATCAATCAGCCCCAGCATTTT
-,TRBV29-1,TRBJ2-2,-,CSVEGPMDTGELFF,TGCAGCGTTGAAGGGCCCATGGACACCGGGGAGCTGTTTTTT
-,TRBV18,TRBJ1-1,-,CASSPGILITEAFF,TGTGCCAGCTCACCCGGGATTTTAATCACTGAAGCTTTCTTT